This TCR beta chain appears in the sequencing data of a study of shared clonotypes between healthy human individuals. TCRdb's table, derived via immunoSEQ multiplex PCR, lists solely in-frame clones and lacks some. This table holds some 1,900,000 clones, approximately 94% found once. Naive-designated CD8 cells lacked CD45RO, were positively enriched for CCR7, and omitted terminally differentiated effector memory CD45RA+ cells. V gave up 2 bases and J gave up 3 bases, with 10 bases separating them. Per germline, CDR1 MDHEN and CDR2 SYDVKM. The CDR3 contains 14 residues. Remarks on this clone: The same CDR3 is also encoded by other DNA sequences in this sample.

The chain combines TRBV28 with TRBJ2-5; D is possibly TRBD2 (6 bases). Sequencing was done on a sample of naive CD8+ T cells sorted from blood. The clonotype originates from a man aged 18 to 30 in good health. For the CDR3, the DNA is TGTGCCAGCAGTTTAATTGGCGGGGAAGAGACCCAGTACTTC. It is translated as CASSLIGGEETQYF.